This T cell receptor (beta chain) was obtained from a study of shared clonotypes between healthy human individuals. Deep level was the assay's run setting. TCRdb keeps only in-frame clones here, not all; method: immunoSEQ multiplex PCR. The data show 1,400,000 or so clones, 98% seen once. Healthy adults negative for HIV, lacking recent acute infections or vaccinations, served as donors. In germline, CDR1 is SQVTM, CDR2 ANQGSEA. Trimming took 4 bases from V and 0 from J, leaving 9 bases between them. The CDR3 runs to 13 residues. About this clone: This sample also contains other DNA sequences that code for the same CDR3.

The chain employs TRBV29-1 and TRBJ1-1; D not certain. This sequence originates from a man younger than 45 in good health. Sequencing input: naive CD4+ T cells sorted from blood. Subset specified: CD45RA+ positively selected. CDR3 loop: CSVVRPLNTEAFF. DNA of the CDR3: TGCAGCGTTGTGAGACCGTTGAACACTGAAGCTTTCTTT.